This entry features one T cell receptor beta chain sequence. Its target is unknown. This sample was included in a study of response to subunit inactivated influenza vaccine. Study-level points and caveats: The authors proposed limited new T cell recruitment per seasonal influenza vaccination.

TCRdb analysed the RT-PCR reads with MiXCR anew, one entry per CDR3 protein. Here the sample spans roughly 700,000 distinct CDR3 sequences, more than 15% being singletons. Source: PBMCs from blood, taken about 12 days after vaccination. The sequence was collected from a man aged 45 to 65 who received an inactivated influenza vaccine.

CDR3: CASRAGDSSGNTIYF. In DNA form, the CDR3 reads TGTGCCAGCAGAGCCGGCGACAGCTCTGGAAACACCATATATTTT. The rearrangement uses TRBV6-1 and TRBJ1-3; weak D call: TRBD1 (5 bases). CDR1 is MNHNS, CDR2 SASEGT, per germline. The ends were cut back, 6 bases at V and 0 bases at J, with 12 bases in the middle. The CDR3 totals 15 residues.